Below, 22 T cell receptor beta chains from the same sample are listed, as sequenced in a study of CD8 T cells in ankylosing spondylitis. TCRdb re-called the 5' RACE reads with MiXCR, one entry per CDR3 protein. Found here are 150,000 to 200,000 distinct CDR3 sequences, around a sixth of them singletons; the top ten hold roughly 4.5%. The sample was blood, either unsorted or a sorted T cell fraction (not recorded which). The receptor source for this set is a male donor aged 5-30 years with ankylosing spondylitis or in good health (not recorded which).

The chain uses TRBV4-3 and TRBJ2-2, with no clear D. From germline, CDR1 is LGHNA and CDR2 YSLEER. The CDR3 runs 16 residues. Deletions cut 3 bases from V and 4 bases from J, with 15 bases between. Here the CDR3 DNA reads TGCGCCAGCAGCCAGTCTTTGCTGTTAGCCACCGGGGAGCTGTTTTTT. Translated: CASSQSLLLATGELFF.

This clonotype appeared many times. The chain uses TRBV6-2 or TRBV6-3 and TRBJ2-1, with 11 bases fitting TRBD2. The V and J ends lost 9 bases and 4 bases, in that order; junction bases with no gene match: 2. Germline lookup yields CDR1 MNHEY and CDR2 SVGEGT. This CDR3 is 13 amino acids long. The CDR3 loop is CASTSGRYNEQFF. CDR3 sequence (DNA): TGTGCCAGTACTAGCGGGAGATACAATGAGCAGTTCTTC.

This clonotype has at least ten counts. The gene calls are TRBV7-2 and TRBJ2-1; D possibly corresponds to TRBD1 (6 bases). V gave up 5 bases and J gave up 6 bases, with 14 bases separating them. This CDR3 has 14 amino acids. Germline CDR1 and CDR2: SGHTA and FQGNSA. In DNA, the CDR3 is TGTGCCAGCAGCGTACTAACAGGGCCCAATGAGCAGTTCTTC. Amino acid sequence: CASSVLTGPNEQFF.

Only a few counts were recorded for this clonotype. The chain is built from TRBV25-1 and TRBJ1-2; D is undetermined. The CDR3 is made up of 13 amino acids. In germline, CDR1 is MGHDK, CDR2 SYGVNS. The V end was cut by 4 bases, the J end by 7 bases, with 13 bases between. The CDR3 loop is CASSVGEVGGYTF. Written as DNA, the CDR3 is TGTGCCAGCAGTGTTGGGGAAGTTGGTGGCTACACCTTC.

There are many counts of this clonotype. V gene TRBV29-1 combines with J gene TRBJ2-5, with D unresolved. V was cut by 7 bases and J by 7 bases, with 13 bases left in between. CDR1 is SQVTM, CDR2 ANQGSEA, per germline. CDR3 length: 11 residues. The CDR3 DNA reads as TGCAGCGCTCGGGTGCTAGGGACCCAGTACTTC. Amino acid sequence: CSARVLGTQYF.

This clonotype has only one observation. This sequence joins TRBV19 and TRBJ2-1; 11 nucleotides agree with TRBD2. With V trimmed by 6 bases and J by 7 bases, 11 bases remained unmatched. In germline, CDR1 is LNHDA, CDR2 SQIVND (reference sequence). The CDR3 length is 16 residues. The CDR3 reads CASRTLLAGALNEQFF. The CDR3 DNA is TGTGCCAGTAGGACTTTACTAGCGGGAGCCCTTAATGAGCAGTTCTTC.

This clonotype was observed at least ten times. The chain is built from TRBV12-3 or TRBV12-4 and TRBJ2-1, with 7 nucleotides matching TRBD1. The CDR3 sequence is 14 residues long. The V gene end was trimmed by 7 bases and the J gene end by 3 bases; junction bases not matched to a gene: 6. The CDR3 region has the DNA TGTGCCAGCAACGGGGACAGAAGCTACAATGAGCAGTTCTTC. This sequence encodes CASNGDRSYNEQFF.

This clonotype was observed many times. The chain couples TRBV29-1 to TRBJ2-4, with D maybe TRBD1 (7 bases). Deletions cut 7 bases from V and 6 bases from J, with 16 bases between. The CDR3 length is 13 residues. Germline V lookup: CDR1 SQVTM, CDR2 ANQGSEA. For the CDR3, the DNA is TGCAGCGCGTTGCCAGGGGGAGGAAACATTCAGTACTTC. It yields the protein CSALPGGGNIQYF.

This clonotype came up many times. The chain employs TRBV6-5 and TRBJ2-2, with TRBD1 identical over 10 bases. Germline V gene sequence: CDR1 MNHEY, CDR2 SVGAGI. J was trimmed by 6 bases and V by 6 bases; bases with no gene match: 10. The CDR3 runs 16 residues. CDR3 amino acids: CASRLPGQGIAGELFF. The DNA of the CDR3 is TGTGCCAGCAGGCTCCCGGGACAGGGGATCGCCGGGGAGCTGTTTTTT.

This clonotype was detected many times. DNA of the CDR3: TGTGCCAGCAGCCACAGGTCTGGGCAGATAACCTACGAGCAGTACTTC. It is translated as CASSHRSGQITYEQYF. The genes are TRBV14 and TRBJ2-7; D gene uncertain. Germline lookup yields CDR1 SGHDN and CDR2 FVKESK. This CDR3 spans 16 amino acids. The ends were cut back, 3 bases at V and 2 bases at J, with 17 bases in the middle.

This clonotype has ten or more counts. The chain employs TRBV14 and TRBJ1-2, with a weak D call TRBD1 (6 bases). From germline, CDR1 is SGHDN and CDR2 FVKESK. The CDR3 is 16 residues long. The V gene lost 0 bases and the J gene lost 0 bases, with 11 bases spanning the gap. CDR3 in amino acids: CASSQDLRGSNYGYTF. CDR3 bases: TGTGCCAGCAGCCAAGATCTTAGGGGGTCTAACTATGGCTACACCTTC.

The sample holds many counts of this clonotype. This rearrangement joins TRBV7-9 to TRBJ2-5; D is undetermined. The CDR3 is made up of 16 amino acids. V was clipped by 3 bases and J by 0 bases, with 14 bases between them. The germline gives CDR1 SEHNR, CDR2 FQNEAQ (reference sequence). CDR3 sequence reads: CASSLSSSAHQETQYF. In DNA form, the CDR3 reads TGTGCCAGCAGCTTGAGCTCCTCGGCCCACCAAGAGACCCAGTACTTC.

This clonotype occurred many times. The chain is built from TRBV7-9 and TRBJ1-6, with 10 bases lining up with TRBD1. This CDR3 region has 15 residues. Germline trimming cut 2 bases from V and 7 bases from J; bases unmatched to any gene: 2. CDR1 SEHNR and CDR2 FQNEAQ come from the germline V gene (reference sequence). The CDR3 region has the DNA TGTGCCAGCAGCTTACCGGGACAGGGGAATTCACCCCTCCACTTT. Protein sequence: CASSLPGQGNSPLHF.

There are many counts of this clonotype. The V gene is TRBV14, the J gene TRBJ2-1; the D gene is possibly TRBD2 (6 bases). There are 15 residues in the CDR3. Germline V CDR1 and CDR2: SGHDN, FVKESK. Trimming cost V 0 bases and J 10 bases, with 16 bases left between them. CDR3 nucleotide sequence: TGTGCCAGCAGCCAAGATGCCAGGCGGGAAAGGGAGCAGTTCTTC. This translates into CASSQDARREREQFF.

This clonotype showed up just a few times. J is TRBJ2-7 and V is TRBV11-1; D is unresolved. This CDR3 has 13 amino acids. Between the trimmed V and J ends, which lost 4 bases and 0 bases, there was a span of 7 bases. From germline, CDR1 is SGHAT and CDR2 FQDESV (reference sequence). The CDR3 DNA sequence: TGTGCCAGCAGCTCCAATCCCTCCTACGAGCAGTACTTC. Its translation is CASSSNPSYEQYF.

CDR3 coding DNA: TGCGCCAGCAGCGTGGACGCGGGGGATCAGCCCCAGCATTTT. Translation gives CASSVDAGDQPQHF. This chain connects TRBV5-1 to TRBJ1-5, with D possibly matching TRBD1 (5 bases). The V and J ends lost 4 bases and 5 bases respectively, with 13 bases between them. The CDR3 sequence is 14 residues long. The germline V gene encodes CDR1 SGHRS and CDR2 YFSETQ.

In its sample, this clonotype was seen many times. This sequence joins TRBV12-3 or TRBV12-4 and TRBJ2-3, with 14 bases lining up with TRBD2. J gave up 6 bases and V 5 bases, and 7 bases lay outside the gene matches. CDR3 length: 16 residues. The CDR3 DNA reads as TGTGCCAGCAGTCTCGGACTAGCGGGAGGTTTTGATACGCAGTATTTT. Translating it yields CASSLGLAGGFDTQYF.

The sample holds many counts of this clonotype. This sequence joins TRBV6-5 and TRBJ1-1; TRBD1 is a possible D gene (5 bases). Trimming pared 8 bases from V and 4 bases from J, leaving 11 bases between. The germline V gene has CDR1 MNHEY and CDR2 SVGAGI. The CDR3 is made up of 12 amino acids. In DNA, the CDR3 is TGTGCCAGCGGTAGGGGCGGCACTGAAGCTTTCTTT. Amino acids: CASGRGGTEAFF.

This clonotype was seen ten or more times. The genes are TRBV27 and TRBJ2-7, with a possible D match to TRBD1 (5 bases). The ends were cut back, 6 bases at V and 4 bases at J, with 10 bases in the middle. CDR1 is MNHEY, CDR2 SMNVEV, per germline (reference sequence). CDR3 length equals 12 residues. In DNA, the CDR3 is TGTGCCAGCAGGGACACCAATTACGAGCAGTACTTC. Translating gives CASRDTNYEQYF.

There are many counts of this clonotype. The chain is built from TRBV7-7 and TRBJ2-3, with no clear D. This CDR3 is 16 amino acids long. Trimming took off 5 bases at V and 2 bases at J, with 17 bases between the two ends. Germline-derived CDR1 and CDR2 are SSHAT and FNYEAQ (reference sequence). The CDR3: CASSTGFEPFTDTQYF. For the CDR3, the DNA is TGTGCCAGCAGCACGGGTTTCGAACCATTCACAGATACGCAGTATTTT.

In its sample, this clonotype was seen many times. This chain uses TRBV25-1 with TRBJ1-2, with D unresolved. Germline CDR1 MGHDK, CDR2 SYGVNS. CDR3 size: 11 residues. Trimming took 3 bases from V and 5 from J, leaving 4 bases between them. The CDR3 protein is CASSEEYGYTF. The DNA for the CDR3 is TGTGCCAGCAGTGAGGAATATGGCTACACCTTC.

This clonotype was counted many times. The chain has TRBV10-3 and TRBJ2-7; TRBD1 matches 7 bases. Looked up from germline, CDR1 is ENHRY and CDR2 is SYGVKD. Trimming removed 4 bases from V and 2 bases from J; junction bases left unmatched: 5. CDR3 length: 14 amino acids. CDR3 in DNA: TGTGCCATCAGTGCCGACAGGGTCACCTACGAGCAGTACGTC. It codes for CAISADRVTYEQYV.